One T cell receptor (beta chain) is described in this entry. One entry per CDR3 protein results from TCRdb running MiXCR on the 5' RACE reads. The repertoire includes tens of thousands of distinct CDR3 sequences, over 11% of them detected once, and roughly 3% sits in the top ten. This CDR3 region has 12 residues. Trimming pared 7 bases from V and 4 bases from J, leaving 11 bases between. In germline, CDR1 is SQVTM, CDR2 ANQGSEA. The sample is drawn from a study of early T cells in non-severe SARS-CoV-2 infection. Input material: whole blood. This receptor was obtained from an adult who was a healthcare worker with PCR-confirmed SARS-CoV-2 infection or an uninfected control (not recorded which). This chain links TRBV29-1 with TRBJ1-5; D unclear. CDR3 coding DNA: TGCAGCGCCGGTAGTTGGAATCAGCCCCAGCATTTT. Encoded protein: CSAGSWNQPQHF.